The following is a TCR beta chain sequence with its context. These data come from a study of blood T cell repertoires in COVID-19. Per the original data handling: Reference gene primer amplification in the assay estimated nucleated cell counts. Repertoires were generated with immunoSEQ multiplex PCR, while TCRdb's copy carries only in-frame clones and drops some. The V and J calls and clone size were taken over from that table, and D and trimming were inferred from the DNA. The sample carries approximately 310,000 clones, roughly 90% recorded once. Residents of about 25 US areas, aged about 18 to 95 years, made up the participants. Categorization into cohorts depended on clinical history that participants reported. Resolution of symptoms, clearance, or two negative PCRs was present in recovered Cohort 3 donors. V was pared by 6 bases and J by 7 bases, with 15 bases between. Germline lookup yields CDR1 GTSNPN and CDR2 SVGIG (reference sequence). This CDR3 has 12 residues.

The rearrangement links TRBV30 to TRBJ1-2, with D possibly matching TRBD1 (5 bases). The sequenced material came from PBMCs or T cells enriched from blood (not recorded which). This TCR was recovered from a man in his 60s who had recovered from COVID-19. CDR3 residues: CACTGGTGGYTF. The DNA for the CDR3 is TGTGCCTGCACGGGGGGGACGGGTGGCTACACCTTC.